This paragraph covers one T cell receptor (beta chain) sequence. Its antigen is as yet unknown. Sequencing was performed with immunoSEQ multiplex PCR; in TCRdb, only in-frame clones are kept and a portion is missing. The table includes tens of thousands of clones, 80% to 95% detected once. The CDR3 length is 13 residues. V lost 8 bases to trimming and J lost 2 bases, with 12 bases between them. CDR1 is MDHEN, CDR2 SYDVKM, per germline. This sample stems from a study of cytomegalovirus exposure and HLA in healthy donors. General study findings and limits: Many donors carried some public TCRs, although rarity characterized most TCR sequences.

This TCR was recovered from a woman aged 18-30 years in good health and CMV-seronegative. Sequencing was done on a sample of PBMCs. The chain couples TRBV28 to TRBJ1-1; D might be TRBD1 (6 bases). This chain's CDR3 is CASGYRDNTEAFF. In nucleotides, the CDR3 is TGTGCCAGCGGATACAGGGATAACACTGAAGCTTTCTTT.